The 30 T cell receptor beta chains below come from one sample, sequenced in a study of blood T cell repertoires in COVID-19. The table came from immunoSEQ multiplex PCR; TCRdb's copy has only in-frame clones and leaves some out. The sample has a few hundred thousand clones; roughly 84% are singletons. Sequencing input: peripheral blood. The receptor source for this set is a woman aged 18 to 35 with acute or convalescent COVID-19.

V usage is TRBV5-1 and J usage is TRBJ1-5; 11 positions agree with TRBD1. The germline V gene has CDR1 SGHRS and CDR2 YFSETQ. Trimming at V came to 5 bases and at J to 0 bases, leaving 13 bases not matched to a gene. The CDR3 extends over 19 amino acids. The CDR3 is CASRLGTGGPPYSNQPQHF. CDR3 nucleotide sequence: TGCGCCAGCAGGCTCGGGACAGGGGGTCCCCCGTATAGCAATCAGCCCCAGCATTTT.

In regard to this clone: In the same sample, other DNA sequences code for this CDR3. J is TRBJ2-1 and V is TRBV5-1; 11 nucleotides align to TRBD2. Germline V gives CDR1 SGHRS, CDR2 YFSETQ. The CDR3 loop spans 16 amino acids. Trimming removed 2 bases from V and 5 bases from J; junction bases left unmatched: 6. The CDR3 DNA follows: TGCGCCAGCAGCTTTTTAGCGGGAGGGCCCAACAATGAGCAGTTCTTC. As protein: CASSFLAGGPNNEQFF.

As concerns this clone: Other DNA sequences from this sample encode an identical CDR3 as well. The CDR3 sequence: CASSSQGTGELFF. The CDR3 nucleotides are TGCGCCAGCAGCTCACAGGGGACCGGGGAGCTGTTTTTT. The chain joins TRBV5-1 to TRBJ2-2; 7 bases are shared with TRBD1. Unmatched junction bases numbered 1, after V lost 3 bases and J lost 5 bases. This CDR3 is 13 amino acids long. CDR1 is SGHRS, CDR2 YFSETQ, per germline.

This clone was detected once. The rearrangement uses TRBV28 and TRBJ1-1; possibly TRBD1 for D (5 bases). Per the germline V gene, CDR1 is MDHEN and CDR2 is SYDVKM. The V gene lost 8 bases and the J gene lost 6 bases, with 22 bases spanning the gap. The CDR3 is made up of 15 amino acids. The CDR3 protein is CASCAPNGGRPEAFF. Here the CDR3 DNA reads TGTGCCAGCTGTGCCCCGAACGGGGGTCGGCCTGAAGCTTTCTTT.

The V and J genes are TRBV6-5 and TRBJ2-7; 12 bases agree with TRBD2. Trimming at V came to 7 bases and at J to 9 bases, leaving 7 bases not matched to a gene. The CDR3 contains 13 residues. CDR1 MNHEY and CDR2 SVGAGI come from the germline V gene. The CDR3 region is CASKLLAGGVQYF. CDR3 in DNA: TGTGCCAGCAAACTTCTAGCGGGAGGGGTGCAGTACTTC.

J is TRBJ1-2 and V is TRBV14; 8 positions match TRBD1. V was clipped by 2 bases and J by 1 base; unmatched bases: 6. This CDR3 has 16 residues. The V gene's germline CDR1 is SGHDN and CDR2 FVKESK. CDR3 amino acids: CASSQRTGTLNYGYTF. The CDR3 region has the DNA TGTGCCAGCAGCCAACGGACAGGGACCCTTAACTATGGCTACACCTTC.

The gene calls are TRBV7-2 and TRBJ2-3, with 8 bases that match TRBD2. CDR1 is SGHTA and CDR2 is FQGNSA in the germline V gene. CDR3 size: 16 residues. Trimming at V came to 5 bases and at J to 6 bases, leaving 13 bases not matched to a gene. In DNA form, the CDR3 reads TGTGCCAGCAGCCCAGGACTAGCTGCTTCATGGGATACGCAGTATTTT. Protein sequence: CASSPGLAASWDTQYF.

The CDR3 loop is CASSLYHRQPQHF. As DNA, the CDR3 is TGTGCCAGCAGTTTATACCACCGGCAGCCCCAGCATTTT. This chain uses TRBV28 with TRBJ1-5, with no clear D. This CDR3 has 13 amino acids. Per the germline V gene, CDR1 is MDHEN and CDR2 is SYDVKM. With 1 base removed from V and 7 bases from J, the gap between germline ends came to 8 bases.

To note about this clone: In the same sample, other DNA sequences code for this CDR3. The chain joins TRBV5-1 to TRBJ1-5, with 7 bases matching TRBD1. The junction had 4 bases not matched to a gene; V was cut back by 4 bases and J by 0 bases. In germline, CDR1 is SGHRS, CDR2 YFSETQ. The CDR3 is made up of 15 amino acids. CDR3 sequence (DNA): TGCGCCAGCAGCCTGACAGGGAATAGCAATCAGCCCCAGCATTTT. Its translation is CASSLTGNSNQPQHF. Combining the CDR3 with reference TRBV5-1 and TRBJ1-5 gives the whole variable domain KAGVTQTPRYLIKTRGQQVTLSCSPISGHRSVSWYQQTPGQGLQFLFEYFSETQRNKGNFPGRFSGRQFSNSRSEMNVSTLELGDSALYLCASSLTGNSNQPQHFGDGTRLSIL.

This chain joins TRBV2 and TRBJ2-3, with TRBD1 matching over 8 bases. The CDR3 is made up of 14 amino acids. Per the germline V gene, CDR1 is SNHLY and CDR2 is FYNNEI. CDR3 nucleotides: TGTGCTTCGATGGCAGGGGGCACGACAGATACGCAGTATTTT. The encoded protein is CASMAGGTTDTQYF.

V usage is TRBV28 and J usage is TRBJ2-5; 8 bases are a match to TRBD2. The CDR3 has 14 amino acids. Losses at the gene ends were 6 bases for V and 1 base for J; bases not matched to a gene: 4. Germline V gene sequence: CDR1 MDHEN, CDR2 SYDVKM. The CDR3: CASSRTSGQETQYF. CDR3 nucleotides: TGTGCCAGCAGCCGTACTAGCGGCCAAGAGACCCAGTACTTC.

This chain connects TRBV6-5 to TRBJ1-2, with 7 bases fitting TRBD1. V lost 6 bases, J lost 3 bases, and 4 bases stayed unmatched. There are 13 residues in the CDR3. Germline CDR1 reads MNHEY; CDR2 reads SVGAGI. The CDR3 nucleotides read TGTGCCAGCAGCCTGGGACAGTACTATGGCTACACCTTC. Translating it yields CASSLGQYYGYTF.

This clone was seen a handful of times. The chain has TRBV12-3 or TRBV12-4 and TRBJ1-5; D uncertain. Trimming took 3 bases from V and 1 from J, leaving 4 bases between them. The CDR3 runs to 13 residues. The CDR3 region has the DNA TGTGCCAGCAGTTTCCTAAGCAATCAGCCCCAGCATTTT. Protein product: CASSFLSNQPQHF.

The chain has TRBV29-1 and TRBJ1-2, with a tentative D call TRBD1 (6 bases). The CDR3 totals 15 residues. V dropped 0 bases and J dropped 4 bases, with 15 bases sitting between them. Germline CDR1 SQVTM, CDR2 ANQGSEA. The CDR3 nucleotides are TGCAGCGTTGAAGACACAGGGCCGGCGGGCTATGGCTACACCTTC. This sequence encodes CSVEDTGPAGYGYTF.

The V gene is TRBV3-1 (or the pseudogene TRBV3-2), the J gene TRBJ1-2; 10 positions agree with TRBD1. The junction had 8 bases not matched to a gene; V was cut back by 0 bases and J by 7 bases. The CDR3 runs to 16 residues. Germline loops: CDR1 LGHDT, CDR2 YNNKEL (reference sequence). CDR3 in DNA: TGTGCCAGCAGCCAAGATTACGGGACAGGGGACGGTGGCTACACCTTC. It codes for CASSQDYGTGDGGYTF.

This clone was found once. This chain joins TRBV9 and TRBJ1-2, with 9 bases that match TRBD1. This CDR3 is built from 16 residues. The V and J ends lost 1 base and 6 bases, in that order; junction bases with no gene match: 10. From germline, CDR1 is SGDLS and CDR2 YYNGEE. CDR3 nucleotide sequence: TGTGCCAGCAGCGTACAGCCCTCGGGACAGGGACATGGCTACACCTTC. Translated: CASSVQPSGQGHGYTF.

This chain uses TRBV19 with TRBJ2-5; 8 positions agree with TRBD2. CDR1 is LNHDA, CDR2 SQIVND, per germline (reference sequence). After removal of 8 bases from V and 5 bases from J, the junction contained 7 bases not matched to a gene. This CDR3 region has 13 residues. The CDR3 bases are TGTGCCAGTTCCACCGGGACTAGGGAGACCCAGTACTTC. It specifies CASSTGTRETQYF.

The chain combines TRBV4-3 with TRBJ1-5, with 8 bases lining up with TRBD1. This CDR3 contains 16 residues. The germline gives CDR1 LGHNA, CDR2 YSLEER. V trimming: 1 base; J trimming: 5 bases; junction bases outside the gene matches: 7. The CDR3 sequence: CASSQVAGTGYQPQHF. CDR3 bases: TGCGCCAGCAGCCAAGTCGCCGGGACAGGTTATCAGCCCCAGCATTTT.

The rearrangement joins TRBV6-5 to TRBJ2-7, with D maybe TRBD1 (5 bases). Germline CDR1 MNHEY, CDR2 SVGAGI. V was trimmed by 2 bases and J by 2 bases, leaving 10 bases between them. This CDR3 region has 14 residues. The CDR3 region has the DNA TGTGCCAGCAGTTACGGGGCAGGGACCTACGAGCAGTACTTC. The encoded protein is CASSYGAGTYEQYF.

This clone has only a few counts. The DNA of the CDR3 is TGTGCCAGCAGTGAACTCACAGCCCATCAGCCCCAGCATTTT. Its protein is CASSELTAHQPQHF. The rearrangement links TRBV2 to TRBJ1-5, with D hard to call. Germline CDR1 reads SNHLY; CDR2 reads FYNNEI. The CDR3 runs to 14 residues. With 2 bases removed from V and 5 bases from J, the gap between germline ends came to 10 bases.

The chain recombines TRBV30 with TRBJ1-5; no definite D call. Germline V CDR1 and CDR2: GTSNPN, SVGIG (reference sequence). This CDR3 spans 13 amino acids. V lost 3 bases and J lost 7, with 13 bases in between. The CDR3 DNA is TGTGCCTGGAGCGCACTTCTGAGCCAGCCCCAGCATTTT. Its translation: CAWSALLSQPQHF.

This clone was seen a few times. J is TRBJ2-2 and V is TRBV11-2; maybe TRBD2 (6 bases). Deletions cut 5 bases from V and 4 bases from J, with 17 bases between. The V gene's germline CDR1 is SGHAT and CDR2 FQNNGV. The CDR3 runs 16 residues. The CDR3 reads CASSPFAGGSTGELFF. The CDR3 region has the DNA TGTGCCAGCAGCCCATTTGCTGGGGGGTCCACCGGGGAGCTGTTTTTT.

The rearrangement links TRBV27 to TRBJ2-7; D is possibly TRBD1 (5 bases). The V end was cut by 4 bases, the J end by 2 bases, with 15 bases between. Germline V gene data show CDR1 as MNHEY and CDR2 as SMNVEV (reference sequence). The CDR3 covers 15 residues. CDR3 nucleotides: TGTGCCAGCAGTTCCGACAGATCCCCTGCCTACGAGCAGTACTTC. This sequence encodes CASSSDRSPAYEQYF.

The V and J genes are TRBV7-9 and TRBJ2-7; 7 nucleotides match TRBD1. The trim removed 5 bases at V and 0 bases at J, leaving 19 bases unmatched. This CDR3 has 19 amino acids. The germline V gene has CDR1 SEHNR and CDR2 FQNEAQ (reference sequence). The CDR3 DNA reads as TGTGCCAGCAGCAGCCAACCGGGACAGAAAAGGGAGAGCTCCTACGAGCAGTACTTC. It is translated as CASSSQPGQKRESSYEQYF.

The J gene is TRBJ1-5, the V gene TRBV28; D is ambiguous. The CDR3 runs to 13 residues. The germline CDR1 and CDR2 sequences are MDHEN and SYDVKM. V was shortened by 8 bases and J by 5 bases, with 13 bases between the two germline ends. CDR3 bases: TGTGCCAGCGGACTCCACGGGGATCAGCCCCAGCATTTT. It codes for CASGLHGDQPQHF.

This clone was observed a single time. The V call is TRBV27, the J call TRBJ2-1; tentatively, D is TRBD1 (5 bases). Trimming took 3 bases from V and 1 from J, leaving 7 bases between them. The CDR3 is 14 amino acids. Germline V CDR1 and CDR2: MNHEY, SMNVEV (reference sequence). CDR3 coding DNA: TGTGCCAGCAGTTTGTCAGGGTCCTACAATGAGCAGTTCTTC. It yields the protein CASSLSGSYNEQFF.

This chain links TRBV7-9 with TRBJ1-6, with D unresolved. The CDR3 is made up of 14 amino acids. CDR1 is SEHNR, CDR2 FQNEAQ, per germline (reference sequence). The ends were cut back, 6 bases at V and 0 bases at J, with 6 bases in the middle. For the CDR3, the DNA is TGTGCCAGCAGTGTTAGCTCCTATAATTCACCCCTCCACTTT. Translating gives CASSVSSYNSPLHF.

The V gene is TRBV28, the J gene TRBJ1-2; 7 nucleotides align to TRBD1. V shed 4 bases, J shed 6 bases, and the junction held 20 bases outside the gene matches. In germline, CDR1 is MDHEN, CDR2 SYDVKM. The length of the CDR3 is 18 residues. Here the CDR3 DNA reads TGTGCCAGCAGTTCCACCCCCGGAATAAGAGGGGGCGGAGATGGCTACACCTTC. Its protein product is CASSSTPGIRGGGDGYTF.

This clone was recorded a few times. V usage is TRBV29-1 and J usage is TRBJ2-3; the D is unclear. The ends were cut back, 6 bases at V and 4 bases at J, with 5 bases in the middle. The CDR3 loop spans 10 amino acids. Germline CDR1 SQVTM, CDR2 ANQGSEA. The CDR3 coding sequence is TGCAGCGTCCCATCAGATACGCAGTATTTT. Translation gives CSVPSDTQYF.

In this sample, this clone turned up a few times. The rearrangement uses TRBV5-1 and TRBJ1-1, with D uncertain. V shed 9 bases and J shed 1 base, with 16 bases lying between them. This CDR3 has 14 residues. CDR1 is SGHRS and CDR2 is YFSETQ in the germline V gene. The DNA of the CDR3 is TGCGCCACCGCAAGAGAGTCACCGAACACTGAAGCTTTCTTT. Translation gives CATARESPNTEAFF.